The text below deals with one T cell receptor beta chain. Its antigen is still unknown. Germline V gene sequence: CDR1 LNHDA, CDR2 SQIVND (reference sequence). The CDR3 has 16 residues. The ends lost 5 bases at V and 1 base at J; junction bases unmatched: 9. Using immunoSEQ multiplex PCR, the repertoire was profiled, and TCRdb retains in-frame clones only, with some absent. The profile shows 100,000 to 150,000 clones, approximately 85% of them singletons. This sample was taken from a study of cytotoxic CD8 clonotypes in ibrutinib-treated CLL. Across the study: Patients: 11 to 12 relapsed/refractory, more than 14 treatment-naive, some 18 IGHV unmutated. Sample averages reached around 270,000 productive templates and tens of thousands of productive rearrangements. Overall study results and limits: Treatment left the uncommon public clonotypes either contracted or stable in frequency. Against age-matched healthy donors, baseline clonality ran higher and tracked circulating CD8+ T-cell counts.

The specimen was PBMCs, collected after 24 months of ibrutinib treatment. The TCR was taken from a human donor with chronic lymphocytic leukemia. The chain employs TRBV19 and TRBJ1-2; 8 bases line up with TRBD1. In nucleotides, the CDR3 is TGTGCCAGTAGTTTCCTGGACAGGGCCATTAACTATGGCTACACCTTC. This codes for CASSFLDRAINYGYTF.